The present entry profiles one T cell receptor beta chain with its context. V was pared by 3 bases and J by 5 bases, with 14 bases of the junction left unmatched. CDR3 length: 17 amino acids. This sample stems from a study of patients and donors after allogeneic stem cell transplantation. TCRdb re-called the RT-PCR reads with MiXCR, one entry per CDR3 protein. Seen here are 900,000 to 1,000,000 distinct CDR3 sequences, more than 15% observed once, and the top ten hold 5.5% to 6.5%. The sample was blood, either unsorted or a sorted T cell fraction (not recorded which). The origin of this receptor is a human donor who was either an allogeneic HSCT recipient or a stem cell or donor lymphocyte infusion donor (not recorded which). It is not recorded whose cells these are; they may come from a transplant donor. V and J are TRBV12-3 or TRBV12-4 and TRBJ2-7, with 9 bases that match TRBD2. CDR3 coding DNA: TGTGCCAGCAGTTTGGCTACGGTAGCGGGAGCTAGCCACGAGCAGTACTTC. Its protein is CASSLATVAGASHEQYF.